The next 6 T cell receptor beta chains were all read from a single sample in a study of monozygotic twins with inflammatory bowel disease. Reprocessing the 5' RACE reads, TCRdb reports a single entry for every CDR3 protein and omits DNA. The table lists about 150,000 distinct CDR3 sequences. Sequencing was carried out using blood. Receptors originate from a human donor with ulcerative colitis or Crohn's disease, or a healthy co-twin of an affected twin (not recorded which).

The chain recombines TRBV10-3 with TRBJ2-5. The CDR3 is 13 residues long. Germline V gene sequence: CDR1 ENHRY, CDR2 SYGVKD. This CDR3 reads CAISPQLQGSQYF.

The chain has TRBV18 and TRBJ2-5. CDR1 KGHSH and CDR2 LQKENI come from the germline V gene. The CDR3 loop spans 13 amino acids. The CDR3 reads CASSPHDAETQYF.

The chain links TRBV5-1 to TRBJ1-6. Germline-derived CDR1 and CDR2 are SGHRS and YFSETQ. The CDR3 totals 14 residues. The CDR3 sequence is CASSPAADNSPLHF.

This chain links TRBV5-1 with TRBJ2-1; the D call from TCRdb, TRBD1, cannot be confirmed without DNA. Per germline, CDR1 SGHRS and CDR2 YFSETQ. This CDR3 is 15 amino acids long. The CDR3 sequence: CASSLVQGAVDEQFF.

The rearrangement links TRBV7-9 to TRBJ2-7; checking the TCRdb D call of TRBD1 is not possible without DNA. Germline V gives CDR1 SEHNR, CDR2 FQNEAQ (reference sequence). The CDR3 has 16 amino acids. This CDR3 reads CASSPTWTGGSYEQYF.

The rearrangement uses TRBV20-1 and TRBJ1-2. The CDR3 spans 12 residues. Germline lookup yields CDR1 DFQATT and CDR2 SNEGSKA (reference sequence). The CDR3 protein is CSARLLFEGYTF.